Detailed here is one T cell receptor beta chain. The antigen is not known. Assay: immunoSEQ multiplex PCR; the TCRdb copy retains only in-frame clones and omits some. The table records 57,000 or so clones, 80% to 85% of them present only once. Germline V gene lookup returns CDR1 SGHNT and CDR2 YYREEE (reference sequence). The V end was cut by 0 bases, the J end by 2 bases, with 8 bases between. CDR3 length equals 14 residues. This sample is drawn from a study of OX40 agonist ivuxolimab in advanced cancers. Overall study context: People who had prior anti-PD-1, anti-PD-L1 or anti-CTLA-4 therapy could take part, and 35% to 50% had some. Study results and limitations: Fewer expanded clones were found on average in CD4+ than in CD8+ T cells.

Sample: CD4+ or CD8+ T cells sorted from blood, taken in a trial of the OX40 agonist ivuxolimab. This chain uses TRBV5-4 with TRBJ2-5; D ambiguous. The source is an adult with an advanced solid tumor such as melanoma, head and neck, liver or kidney cancer. This chain's CDR3 is CASSLEVSQETQYF. In nucleotides, the CDR3 is TGTGCCAGCAGCTTGGAAGTTTCTCAAGAGACCCAGTACTTC. Full variable domain (missing parts from reference TRBV5-4 and TRBJ2-5): ETGVTQSPTHLIKTRGQQVTLRCSSQSGHNTVSWYQQALGQGPQFIFQYYREEENGRGNFPPRFSGLQFPNYSSELNVNALELDDSALYLCASSLEVSQETQYFGPGTRLLVL.